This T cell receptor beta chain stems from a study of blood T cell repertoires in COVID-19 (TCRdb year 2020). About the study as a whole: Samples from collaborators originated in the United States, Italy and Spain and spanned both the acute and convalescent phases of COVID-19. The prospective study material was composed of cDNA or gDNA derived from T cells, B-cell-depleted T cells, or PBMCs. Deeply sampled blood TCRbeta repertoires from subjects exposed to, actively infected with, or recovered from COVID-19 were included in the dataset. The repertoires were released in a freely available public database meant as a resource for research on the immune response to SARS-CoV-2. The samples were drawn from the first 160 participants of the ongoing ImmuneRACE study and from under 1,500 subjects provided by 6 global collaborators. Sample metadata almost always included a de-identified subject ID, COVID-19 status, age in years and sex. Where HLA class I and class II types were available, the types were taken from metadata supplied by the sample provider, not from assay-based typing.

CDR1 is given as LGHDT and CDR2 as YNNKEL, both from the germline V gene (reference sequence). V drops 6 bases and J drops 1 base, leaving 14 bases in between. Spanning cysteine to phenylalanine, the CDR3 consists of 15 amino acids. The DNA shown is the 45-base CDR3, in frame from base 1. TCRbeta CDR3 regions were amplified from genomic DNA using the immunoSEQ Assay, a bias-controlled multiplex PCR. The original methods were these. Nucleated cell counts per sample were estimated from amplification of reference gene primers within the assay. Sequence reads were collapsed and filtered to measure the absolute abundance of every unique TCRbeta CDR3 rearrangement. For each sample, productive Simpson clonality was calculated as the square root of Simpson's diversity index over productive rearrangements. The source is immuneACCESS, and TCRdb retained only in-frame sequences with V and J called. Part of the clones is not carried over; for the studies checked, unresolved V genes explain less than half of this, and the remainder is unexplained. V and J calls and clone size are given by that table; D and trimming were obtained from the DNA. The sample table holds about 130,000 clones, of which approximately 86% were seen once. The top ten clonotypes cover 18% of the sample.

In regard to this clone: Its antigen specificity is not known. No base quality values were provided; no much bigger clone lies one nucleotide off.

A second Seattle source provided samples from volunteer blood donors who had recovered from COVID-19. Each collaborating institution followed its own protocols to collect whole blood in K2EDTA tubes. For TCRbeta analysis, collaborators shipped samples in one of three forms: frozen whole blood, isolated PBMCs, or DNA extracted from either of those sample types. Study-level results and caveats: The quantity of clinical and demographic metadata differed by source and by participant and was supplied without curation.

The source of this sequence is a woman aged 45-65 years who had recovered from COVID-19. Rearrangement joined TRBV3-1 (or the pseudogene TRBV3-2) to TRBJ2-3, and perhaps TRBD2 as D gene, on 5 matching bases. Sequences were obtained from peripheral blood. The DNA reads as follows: TGTGCCAGCAGAACCGGGAAGATCCGCACAGATACGCAGTATTTT. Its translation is CASRTGKIRTDTQYF.